The source of this TCR beta chain is a study of T cells after yellow fever vaccination (dated by TCRdb to about 2019). About the investigation overall: Libraries from fractions with low cell numbers were prepared with the SMART-Seq v4 Ultra Low Input RNA kit. To follow T-cell clones before and after both primary and booster YFV17D yellow fever vaccination, bulk TCR alpha and beta repertoires underwent longitudinal sequencing. The cohort comprised two healthy male donors, one aged 18 to 30 and one aged 30 to 39 years. Blood was collected at multiple timepoints before and after primary and secondary immunization, and bulk PBMC replicates and cell subsets were isolated.

Broad study findings and their caveats: After the booster, most of the clones that had expanded following primary vaccination were detected again (roughly 97% of CD4 and around 90% of CD8), which suggests that memory was broadly maintained. The secondary T-cell response was found to be weaker but faster than the primary response, with a peak reached on day 5 rather than on day 15. A small share of clonotypes occurred in both CD4 and CD8 compartments, likely arising from convergent recombination. Only a couple of donors were included in the study, so the extent to which the findings can be generalized is limited. Computational filtering was required because FACS-sorted repertoires could contain abundant contaminating clonotypes from the bulk population.

V ends up 0 bases short and J 5 bases short, with an unmatched junction base count of 3. CDR1 and CDR2 are read off the germline V gene as SGDLS and YYNGEE. The CDR3 holds 14 amino acids from the cysteine to the phenylalanine. Only CDR3 DNA is held: 42 bases, read in frame from base 1. As concerns this clonotype: Its binding antigen is unknown. No base-level quality is on record; no much larger clone is a single base apart.

The sample's treatment or condition, from its label and the paper: live attenuated yellow fever vaccine strain. At each blood-draw timepoint, two biological replicates of bulk PBMCs were collected. A standard Ficoll-Paque protocol was used to isolate PBMCs from peripheral blood. RNA was extracted with TriZol from bulk PBMCs, CD4 and CD8 fractions, and dextramer-positive and dextramer-negative fractions. Synthesis of TCR cDNA relied on 5'RACE template switching, a step that introduced a universal primer site along with unique molecular identifiers. cDNA synthesis was primed from both the TCR alpha and TCR beta constant segments. Library amplification used two PCR steps, and the second PCR step added sample barcodes and sequencing adapters. Sequencing of the libraries was done on either Illumina HiSeq 2500 (2x100 bp) or NovaSeq (2x150 bp). In the original analysis: MIGEC handled demultiplexing of reads and collapsing into UMI consensus sequences, while MiXCR performed V(D)J alignment. Vaccine-responding clonotypes were identified with edgeR using replicate PBMC samples, with FDR below 0.01 and a log2 fold change above 5 up to day 15 being required. CD4 or CD8 identity was assigned to each bulk clonotype according to whether the clonotype was present at higher abundance in the sequenced CD4 repertoire or the sequenced CD8 repertoire. TCRdb reran the public reads through fastp at Q25 and MiXCR, keeping productive beta chains. Rows with one shared CDR3 protein collapse into an entry with the most common genes and DNA. TCRdb, not the original authors, processed these V and J calls. This sample lists hundreds of thousands of distinct CDR3 sequences; roughly 14% were detected once. Around 15% of the sample is in the top ten clones.

In this chain, TRBV9 is recombined with TRBJ2-7, with 9 bases matching TRBD2. The TCR sequence derives from a man under 40 who received the YFV17D yellow fever vaccine. This material consisted of PBMCs, taken on the day of the yellow fever booster vaccination. The CDR3 protein: CASSVASGIHEQYF. Here is the DNA: TGTGCCAGCAGCGTAGCTAGCGGGATCCACGAGCAGTACTTC.